The rows below give T cell receptor beta chains drawn from one sample of a study of T cell repertoires in cytomegalovirus infection. TCRdb fed the reads into MiXCR, producing one record per CDR3 protein. The sample has 300,000 to 400,000 distinct CDR3 sequences, roughly 29% seen once. These receptors' antigens are unknown. The sample in question was cultured PBMCs, obtained from culture after CMV antigen stimulation. Source of these receptors: a human donor in good health (CMV status not recorded). Some clones in this sample may be carry-over from other donors' samples. Each CDR3 is given with its conserved first and last residue. Each record gives: CDR3 DNA, CDR3 protein, J gene, V gene, clone size, D gene. A D gene is named only where the DNA matches it firmly. Clone size appears in some rows only: once, few, many, or a class for an expanded clone.

DNA: TGTGCCATCACCCTCGGGCCGCCCGTGACTGAAGCTTTCTTT; CDR3: CAITLGPPVTEAFF; J: TRBJ1-1; V: TRBV10-3; size: .; D: .
DNA: TGTGCCAGCAGCCCGAGGACTAGCGGGAGTGCAGATACGCAGTATTTT; CDR3: CASSPRTSGSADTQYF; J: TRBJ2-3; V: TRBV7-2; size: .; D: TRBD2
DNA: TGTGCCAGCAGCTTAGTCCTTGGGGCAGGATTGAACACTGAAGCTTTCTTT; CDR3: CASSLVLGAGLNTEAFF; J: TRBJ1-1; V: TRBV7-8; size: many; D: .
DNA: TGTGCCTCCCGGGCAGCCGCTCAAGAGACCCAGTACTTC; CDR3: CASRAAAQETQYF; J: TRBJ2-5; V: TRBV7-6; size: .; D: .
DNA: TGCGCCAGCAGCTTGGGACTAGCGGGGGCGCGGTGGTTCTTC; CDR3: CASSLGLAGARWFF; J: TRBJ2-1; V: TRBV5-1; size: many; D: TRBD2
DNA: TGTGCCAGCAGCAACCTTGACAGGGTACTTACTGGCTACACCTTC; CDR3: CASSNLDRVLTGYTF; J: TRBJ1-2; V: TRBV7-9; size: few; D: TRBD1
DNA: TGTGCCAGCAGCACTACAGGGGGCAAGACCACAGATACGCAGTATTTT; CDR3: CASSTTGGKTTDTQYF; J: TRBJ2-3; V: TRBV7-3; size: .; D: TRBD1
DNA: TGTGCCAGCTGGCTGGGGCCCACACGGGATGAGCAGTTCTTC; CDR3: CASWLGPTRDEQFF; J: TRBJ2-1; V: TRBV12-3/TRBV12-4; size: .; D: .
DNA: TGCAGTGCTAGGGACAGTAACAATCAGCCCCAGCATTTT; CDR3: CSARDSNNQPQHF; J: TRBJ1-5; V: TRBV20-1; size: few; D: .
DNA: TGTGCCAGCAGCTTAGTCCGACAGGGAGTTCGCGAGCAGTTCTTC; CDR3: CASSLVRQGVREQFF; J: TRBJ2-1; V: TRBV7-2; size: few; D: TRBD1
DNA: TGTGCCAGCAGTAAGGGGGTATACAATGAGCAGTTCTTC; CDR3: CASSKGVYNEQFF; J: TRBJ2-1; V: TRBV6-1; size: .; D: .
DNA: TGTGCCAGCAGTTTAAGCCCTTTGCCGGGAGAAGCGCTGGATGAGCAGTTCTTC; CDR3: CASSLSPLPGEALDEQFF; J: TRBJ2-1; V: TRBV28; size: .; D: .
DNA: TGTGCCAGTGGACTAGCGGGAGGAAGTGAAAACGAGCAGTACTTC; CDR3: CASGLAGGSENEQYF; J: TRBJ2-7; V: TRBV19; size: .; D: TRBD2
DNA: TGTGCCAGCAGCCCGGGTTTCGCGAAAGAGACCCAGTACTTC; CDR3: CASSPGFAKETQYF; J: TRBJ2-5; V: TRBV7-2; size: many; D: .
DNA: TGTGCCAGCAGTTTAAGCCGGGTAGGACAGCCCCAGCATTTT; CDR3: CASSLSRVGQPQHF; J: TRBJ1-5; V: TRBV28; size: .; D: .
DNA: TGTGCCAGCAGCTTGAGAGCCTCTGGAAACACCATATATTTT; CDR3: CASSLRASGNTIYF; J: TRBJ1-3; V: TRBV11-2; size: few; D: .
DNA: TGTGCCAGCAGTGAATTGAGCGGTGGCGGTGAGCAGTTCTTC; CDR3: CASSELSGGGEQFF; J: TRBJ2-1; V: TRBV6-1; size: .; D: .
DNA: TGTGCCACCACCACTAACGGGGGGGGCGAGACCCAGTACTTC; CDR3: CATTTNGGGETQYF; J: TRBJ2-5; V: TRBV15; size: .; D: TRBD2
DNA: TGTGCCAGCAGCTCGGTAGCGGGGAACAATGAGCAGTTCTTC; CDR3: CASSSVAGNNEQFF; J: TRBJ2-1; V: TRBV11-1; size: few; D: TRBD2
DNA: TGCGCCAGCAGCGGAGGCGGGACAGAACAAGAGACCCAGTACTTC; CDR3: CASSGGGTEQETQYF; J: TRBJ2-5; V: TRBV5-1; size: few; D: .
DNA: TGTGCCAGCAGTTACTCGAACAGGGAGAGAGCTTTCTTT; CDR3: CASSYSNRERAFF; J: TRBJ1-1; V: TRBV6-6; size: .; D: .
DNA: TGCGCCAGCAGCCCGGGGGGGAACACAGATACGCAGTATTTT; CDR3: CASSPGGNTDTQYF; J: TRBJ2-3; V: TRBV5-1; size: few; D: TRBD2
DNA: TGTGCCAGCAGTGATATCAGCCGGAGAGGCACTGAAGCTTTCTTT; CDR3: CASSDISRRGTEAFF; J: TRBJ1-1; V: TRBV25-1; size: .; D: .
DNA: TGTGCCAGCAGCTTAGCAGACAGATCTGTTAAGGGCTACACCTTC; CDR3: CASSLADRSVKGYTF; J: TRBJ1-2; V: TRBV7-9; size: few; D: .
DNA: TGTGCCACCAGCGAGGACAGCCTCTATGGCTACACCTTC; CDR3: CATSEDSLYGYTF; J: TRBJ1-2; V: TRBV24-1; size: .; D: .
DNA: TGCAGCGTTGAAACGGGAACAGGGGTCTACGAGCAGTACTTC; CDR3: CSVETGTGVYEQYF; J: TRBJ2-7; V: TRBV29-1; size: .; D: TRBD1
DNA: TGTGCCAGCAGCTTAAGACTAGCGGGGAAAAACATTCAGTACTTC; CDR3: CASSLRLAGKNIQYF; J: TRBJ2-4; V: TRBV7-2; size: many; D: TRBD2
DNA: TGCAGTGCTCTAATCCGACAGGGATTAGGGGAGACCCAGTACTTC; CDR3: CSALIRQGLGETQYF; J: TRBJ2-5; V: TRBV20-1; size: .; D: TRBD1
DNA: TGTGCCAGCAGCCAGTCATTATCTATCTCCTACAATGAGCAGTTCTTC; CDR3: CASSQSLSISYNEQFF; J: TRBJ2-1; V: TRBV4-2; size: .; D: .
DNA: TGTGCCAGCAGATCCGGGAGTTACGCTGAAGCTTTCTTT; CDR3: CASRSGSYAEAFF; J: TRBJ1-1; V: TRBV12-3/TRBV12-4; size: few; D: .
DNA: TGTGCCAGCAGTTCATCCAGTGGATGGGGGACGGCCAGCTCTGGGGCCAACGTCCTGACTTTC; CDR3: CASSSSSGWGTASSGANVLTF; J: TRBJ2-6; V: TRBV12-3/TRBV12-4; size: .; D: .
DNA: TGTGCCAGCAGCCTAACAGCCGGCGGAGGAGGCCAGTACTTC; CDR3: CASSLTAGGGGQYF; J: TRBJ2-5; V: TRBV28; size: .; D: .
DNA: TGCAGTGCTAGAAAAACTAGCGGAGCGAACAATGAGCAGTTCTTC; CDR3: CSARKTSGANNEQFF; J: TRBJ2-1; V: TRBV20-1; size: .; D: TRBD2
DNA: TGCGCCAGCAGCCAAGATTGGACAGGGTCCTACAATGAGCAGTTCTTC; CDR3: CASSQDWTGSYNEQFF; J: TRBJ2-1; V: TRBV4-1; size: few; D: TRBD1
DNA: TGTGCCAGCAGTTCTCCTTGGGAGCGGGAGGGCGAAGTAGACGAGCAGTACTTC; CDR3: CASSSPWEREGEVDEQYF; J: TRBJ2-7; V: TRBV2; size: .; D: TRBD2
DNA: TGTGCCAGCAGCTTAATTTTAGGAGGCCCGGGCACCTTC; CDR3: CASSLILGGPGTF; J: TRBJ1-2; V: TRBV7-8; size: .; D: .
DNA: TGTGCCAGCAGTGAGGGAGGCAGGGTAGCCAAAAACATTCAGTACTTC; CDR3: CASSEGGRVAKNIQYF; J: TRBJ2-4; V: TRBV25-1; size: few; D: .
DNA: TGTGCCAGCAGCTCCGGACTAGCGGGAGGCTACGAGCAGTACTTC; CDR3: CASSSGLAGGYEQYF; J: TRBJ2-7; V: TRBV7-2; size: .; D: TRBD2
DNA: TGTGCCAGCAAGGACTACCAAGAGACCCAGTACTTC; CDR3: CASKDYQETQYF; J: TRBJ2-5; V: TRBV6-2/TRBV6-3; size: few; D: .